Within the sample, the clone carrying this TCR beta chain is medium-sized (0.01 to 0.1%). Germline-derived CDR1 and CDR2 are LNHDA and SQIVND (reference sequence). V gave up 3 bases and J gave up 0 bases, with 8 bases separating them. The CDR3 runs to 14 residues. The record originates from a study of metastatic and nonmetastatic thyroid tumors. As for the study in general: Blood and tumor or nodule tissue repertoires from malignant and benign thyroid patients were compared.

All patients reached thyroid surgery having received no treatment beforehand. MiXCR was used by TCRdb to re-call the PCR reads. The sample has over 20,000 clones; under 35% are singletons. The sequenced sample was blood. The sequence was collected from a female donor with papillary thyroid cancer or a benign thyroid nodule (not recorded which). Some clones in this sample may be carry-over from other donors' samples. This chain links TRBV19 with TRBJ1-2; the D gene is possibly TRBD1 (5 bases). The CDR3 loop is CASSMGEPNYGYTF. CDR3 bases: TGTGCCAGTAGTATGGGGGAACCTAACTATGGCTACACCTTC.